These T cell receptor beta chains were read from a single sample in a study of shared clonotypes between healthy human individuals. TCRdb's table, derived via immunoSEQ multiplex PCR, lists solely in-frame clones and lacks some. Of over 400,000 clones in the sample, about 96% were seen once. The sequenced sample consisted of naive CD4+ T cells sorted from blood. The receptors originated from a woman younger than 45 in good health. CDR3s include the opening cysteine and the closing phenylalanine or tryptophan. Each record gives: D gene, V gene, clone size, J gene, CDR3 DNA, CDR3 protein. D genes are given only for firm matches. Size is omitted from some rows. Given values are once, few, many or a class for expanded clones.

TRBD1,TRBV25-1,.,TRBJ2-5,TGTGCCAGCAGTGCCTCCGGGACAGGTTCGTGGACCCAGTACTTC,CASSASGTGSWTQYF
.,TRBV7-2,.,TRBJ2-3,TGTGCCAGCAGCTTAGAACTGGACTATTCCGTAGATACGCAGTATTTT,CASSLELDYSVDTQYF
TRBD2,TRBV28,.,TRBJ2-1,TGTGCCAGCCCCCCCTCGGGGAGCGGGAGCTACAATGAGCAGTTCTTC,CASPPSGSGSYNEQFF
.,TRBV2,.,TRBJ2-7,TGTGCCAGCAGTGATATTCTACTTTTCCCCTACGAGCAGTACTTC,CASSDILLFPYEQYF
TRBD2,TRBV4-2,.,TRBJ2-1,TGTGCCAGCAGCGAAGCTAGCGGGAGAAGCGACAATGAGCAGTTCTTC,CASSEASGRSDNEQFF
TRBD1,TRBV28,.,TRBJ1-1,TGTGCCAGCACCCTTGACAGGGTGGTCACTGAAGCTTTCTTT,CASTLDRVVTEAFF
.,TRBV28,.,TRBJ1-5,TGTGCCAGCAGTCTCAAAGGCTACTATAGCAATCAGCCCCAGCATTTT,CASSLKGYYSNQPQHF
.,TRBV5-6,.,TRBJ2-3,TGTGCCAGCAGCTTCCAAGAATACACAGTGGAGGGCACAGATACGCAGTATTTT,CASSFQEYTVEGTDTQYF
TRBD1,TRBV28,.,TRBJ2-7,TGTGCCAGCAGACCTACCTCCTTCACAGGGGGCCGATCTCCCTACGAGCAGTACTTC,CASRPTSFTGGRSPYEQYF
.,TRBV2,.,TRBJ2-7,TGTGCCAGCAGTCCGCAACTAGCTCCTATGGTCCGGTACGAGCAGTACTTC,CASSPQLAPMVRYEQYF
TRBD1,TRBV27,.,TRBJ1-4,TGTGCCAGCAATTCTTTTCCGGGACAGGGTAATGAAAAACTGTTTTTT,CASNSFPGQGNEKLFF
TRBD1,TRBV15,.,TRBJ1-2,TGTGCCACCAGCAGAGATAAGGGACAGACGCGCTATGGCTACACCTTC,CATSRDKGQTRYGYTF
.,TRBV4-1,.,TRBJ1-1,TGCGCCAGCAGCCAAGGTCCTGTTGTCAGAATCACTGAAGCTTTCTTT,CASSQGPVVRITEAFF
.,TRBV11-2,.,TRBJ1-3,TGTGCCAGCAGCTTAGCATCTGGAAACACCATATATTTT,CASSLASGNTIYF
.,TRBV6-5,.,TRBJ2-1,TGTGCCAGCAGTTACGGGGTTCAGAGTGGCTACAATGAGCAGTTCTTC,CASSYGVQSGYNEQFF
TRBD1,TRBV5-1,.,TRBJ1-4,TGCGCCAGCAGTTGGACAGGGGGCGGTGAAAAACTGTTTTTT,CASSWTGGGEKLFF
TRBD1,TRBV5-4,.,TRBJ2-4,TGTGCCAGCAGCTTCTCCGGGACAGGGAGAAACATTCAGTACTTC,CASSFSGTGRNIQYF
.,TRBV10-1,.,TRBJ2-5,TGCGCCAGCAGTGAACCCGGGGAAGAGACCCAGTACTTC,CASSEPGEETQYF
.,TRBV5-1,.,TRBJ1-1,TGCGCCAGCAGCTCCAGGGCCGCGAACACTGAAGCTTTCTTT,CASSSRAANTEAFF
TRBD2,TRBV4-1,.,TRBJ2-3,TGCGCCAGCAGCCAAGGCTCTGCGGGAGTGTCCTCAGATACGCAGTATTTT,CASSQGSAGVSSDTQYF
TRBD1,TRBV29-1,.,TRBJ2-1,TGCAGCGTTGATCGGACAGGGGGCGATGAGCAGTTCTTC,CSVDRTGGDEQFF
.,TRBV27,.,TRBJ1-1,TGTGCCAGCAGTCCTCAGATTAGCACTGAAGCTTTCTTT,CASSPQISTEAFF
.,TRBV2,.,TRBJ2-5,TGTGCCAGCAGCGTGGGACTCCCGGGGGCCCAAGAGACCCAGTACTTC,CASSVGLPGAQETQYF
.,TRBV29-1,.,TRBJ1-1,TGCAGCGTTCGCGTCGTACAGGGGAACACTGAAGCTTTCTTT,CSVRVVQGNTEAFF
TRBD1,TRBV5-1,.,TRBJ2-7,TGCGCCAGCAGCGTGAACAGGGGCGAGCAGTACTTC,CASSVNRGEQYF
.,TRBV28,.,TRBJ2-3,TGTGCCAGCAGTCCCCCCCCTGGCAGGGGCGGGTCAGATACGCAGTATTTT,CASSPPPGRGGSDTQYF
.,TRBV18,once,TRBJ1-4,TGTGCCAGCTCACGTACAACTAATGAAAAACTGTTTTTT,CASSRTTNEKLFF
TRBD2,TRBV10-3,.,TRBJ2-7,TGTGCCATCAGTGAGTCGGGGGGGAGTGCGCACGAGCAGTACTTC,CAISESGGSAHEQYF
TRBD2,TRBV9,.,TRBJ2-2,TGTGCCAGCAGCCCCCATAGCGGGGTTACTACCGGGGAGCTGTTTTTT,CASSPHSGVTTGELFF
TRBD1,TRBV5-6,.,TRBJ2-6,TGTGCCAGCAGCAAGACAGGGAGCTCTGGGGCCAACGTCCTGACTTTC,CASSKTGSSGANVLTF
.,TRBV11-3,.,TRBJ2-3,TGTGCCAGCAGCTTTGCCCACTGGGGGGCTCGAGACACAGATACGCAGTATTTT,CASSFAHWGARDTDTQYF
TRBD2,TRBV6-1,.,TRBJ2-1,TGTGCCAGCACCAAAGCGGGAGGGCTGTACAATGAGCAGTTCTTC,CASTKAGGLYNEQFF
TRBD1,TRBV13,once,TRBJ1-1,TGTGCCAGCAGCTTCCCCCCGGCAACAGGGGCCAACACTGAAGCTTTCTTT,CASSFPPATGANTEAFF
.,TRBV7-9,.,TRBJ1-2,TGTGCCAGCAGCGAAAAGGGTCCCGCGGGGGCTGACTATGGCTACACCTTC,CASSEKGPAGADYGYTF
.,TRBV7-9,.,TRBJ1-3,TGTGCCAGCAGCCCCCAGTACCGGGACACCTCTGGAAACACCATATATTTT,CASSPQYRDTSGNTIYF
.,TRBV28,.,TRBJ2-5,TGTGCCAGCAGTTTATTGACAGTGAAAGAGACCCAGTACTTC,CASSLLTVKETQYF
TRBD1,TRBV5-1,.,TRBJ2-2,TGCGCCAGCAGCCCAGGGGGTAGGAACACCGGGGAGCTGTTTTTT,CASSPGGRNTGELFF
.,TRBV10-3,.,TRBJ2-3,TGTGCCATCAGTGGGACACAGAGCACAGATACGCAGTATTTT,CAISGTQSTDTQYF
.,TRBV28,.,TRBJ1-2,TGTGCCAGCAGTTTGTCCTATGGCTACACCTTC,CASSLSYGYTF
TRBD1,TRBV28,.,TRBJ1-4,TGTGCCAGCAGTTTAGGGGGACAGGGTAGTGAAAAACTGTTTTTT,CASSLGGQGSEKLFF
TRBD2,TRBV11-2,.,TRBJ2-1,TGTGCCAGCAGCCCCCGGACTAGCTGGGATGAGCAGTTCTTC,CASSPRTSWDEQFF
.,TRBV27,.,TRBJ2-1,TGTGCCAGCAGTTTAAAAGGCGGGGGCGCGGCCTGGGAGCAGTTCTTC,CASSLKGGGAAWEQFF
.,TRBV28,once,TRBJ2-7,TGTGCCAGCAATCCAGGGGGGAAAGCCTACGAGCAGTACTTC,CASNPGGKAYEQYF
.,TRBV4-1,once,TRBJ2-5,TGCGCCAGCAGCCAAGAACCTCGAGGAGCCCAGTACTTC,CASSQEPRGAQYF
TRBD1,TRBV29-1,.,TRBJ1-3,TGCAGCGGTTTGGGACAGGGGAACTCTGGAAACACCATATATTTT,CSGLGQGNSGNTIYF
TRBD2,TRBV6-6,.,TRBJ2-7,TGTGCCAGCAGTAGAGGACTAGCGGCCGAGCAGTACTTC,CASSRGLAAEQYF